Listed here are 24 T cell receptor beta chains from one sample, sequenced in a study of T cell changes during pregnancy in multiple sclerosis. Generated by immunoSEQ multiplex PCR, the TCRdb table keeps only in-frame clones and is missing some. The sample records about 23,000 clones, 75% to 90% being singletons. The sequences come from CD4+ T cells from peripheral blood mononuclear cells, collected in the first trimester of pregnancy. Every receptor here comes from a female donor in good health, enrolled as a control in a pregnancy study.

CDR3 loop: CASGLSGGSSYEQYF. In nucleotides, the CDR3 is TGTGCCAGTGGGCTGTCCGGGGGAAGCTCCTACGAGCAGTACTTC. The chain combines TRBV2 with TRBJ2-7; the D gene is possibly TRBD2 (6 bases). V lost 9 bases and J lost 0, with 18 bases in between. Germline V CDR1 and CDR2: SNHLY, FYNNEI. CDR3 size: 15 residues.

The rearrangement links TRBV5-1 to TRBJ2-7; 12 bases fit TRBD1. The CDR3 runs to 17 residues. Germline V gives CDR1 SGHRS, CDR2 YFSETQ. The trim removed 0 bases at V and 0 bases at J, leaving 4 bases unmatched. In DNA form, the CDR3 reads TGCGCCAGCAGCTTGGTGGGGACAGGGGGCAGCTCCTACGAGCAGTACTTC. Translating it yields CASSLVGTGGSSYEQYF.

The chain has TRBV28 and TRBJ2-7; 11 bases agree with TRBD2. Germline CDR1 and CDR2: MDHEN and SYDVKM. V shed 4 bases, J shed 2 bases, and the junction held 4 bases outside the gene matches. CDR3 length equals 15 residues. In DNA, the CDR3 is TGTGCCAGCAGTTCCTTAGCGGGAGGGCCCTACGAGCAGTACTTC. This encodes CASSSLAGGPYEQYF.

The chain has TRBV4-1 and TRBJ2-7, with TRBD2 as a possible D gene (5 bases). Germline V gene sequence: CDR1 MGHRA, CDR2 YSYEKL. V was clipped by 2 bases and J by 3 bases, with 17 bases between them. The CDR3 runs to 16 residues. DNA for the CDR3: TGCGCCAGCAGCCAACCTATCAAGGGAGCTGGCTACGAGCAGTACTTC. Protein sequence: CASSQPIKGAGYEQYF.

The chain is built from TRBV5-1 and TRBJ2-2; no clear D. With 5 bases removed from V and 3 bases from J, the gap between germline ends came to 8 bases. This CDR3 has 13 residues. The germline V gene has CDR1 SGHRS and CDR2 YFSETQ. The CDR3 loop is CASSVDYTGELFF. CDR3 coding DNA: TGCGCCAGCAGTGTCGACTACACCGGGGAGCTGTTTTTT.

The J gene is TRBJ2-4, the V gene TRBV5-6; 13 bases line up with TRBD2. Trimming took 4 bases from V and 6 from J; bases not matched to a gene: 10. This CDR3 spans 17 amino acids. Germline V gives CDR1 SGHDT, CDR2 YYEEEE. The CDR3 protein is CASSPFTSGGAGNIQYF. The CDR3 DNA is TGTGCCAGCAGCCCGTTTACTAGCGGGGGGGCGGGAAACATTCAGTACTTC.

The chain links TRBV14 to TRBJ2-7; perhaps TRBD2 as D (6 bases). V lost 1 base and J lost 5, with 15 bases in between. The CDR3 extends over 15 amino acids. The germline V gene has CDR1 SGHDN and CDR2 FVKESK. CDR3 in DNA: TGTGCCAGCAGCCAAGTAGGAACCTCGGGAGACGAGCAGTACTTC. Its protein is CASSQVGTSGDEQYF.

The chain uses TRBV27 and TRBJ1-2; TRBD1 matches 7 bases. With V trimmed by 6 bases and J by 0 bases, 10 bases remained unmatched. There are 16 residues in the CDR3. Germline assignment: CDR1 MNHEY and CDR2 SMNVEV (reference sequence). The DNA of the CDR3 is TGTGCCAGCAGGGAAGGACAGGAAGGAGCTAACTATGGCTACACCTTC. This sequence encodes CASREGQEGANYGYTF.

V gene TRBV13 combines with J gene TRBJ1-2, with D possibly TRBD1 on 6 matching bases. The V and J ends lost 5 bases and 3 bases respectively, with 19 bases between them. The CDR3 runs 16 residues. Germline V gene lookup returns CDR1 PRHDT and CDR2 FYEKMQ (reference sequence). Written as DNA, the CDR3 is TGTGCCAGCAGCCGAAAGGTAGGACAGAAGTACTATGGCTACACCTTC. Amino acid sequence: CASSRKVGQKYYGYTF.

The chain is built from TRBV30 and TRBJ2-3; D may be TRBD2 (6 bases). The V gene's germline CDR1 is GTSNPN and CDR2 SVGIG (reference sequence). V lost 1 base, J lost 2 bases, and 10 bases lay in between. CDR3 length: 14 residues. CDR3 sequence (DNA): TGTGCCTGGAGTGGTCGGGGGTTCACAGATACGCAGTATTTT. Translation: CAWSGRGFTDTQYF.

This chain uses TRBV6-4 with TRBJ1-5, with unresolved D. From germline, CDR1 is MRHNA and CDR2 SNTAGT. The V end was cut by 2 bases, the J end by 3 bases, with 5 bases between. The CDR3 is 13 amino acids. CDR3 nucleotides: TGTGCCAGCAGTGACCCGTACAATCAGCCCCAGCATTTT. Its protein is CASSDPYNQPQHF.

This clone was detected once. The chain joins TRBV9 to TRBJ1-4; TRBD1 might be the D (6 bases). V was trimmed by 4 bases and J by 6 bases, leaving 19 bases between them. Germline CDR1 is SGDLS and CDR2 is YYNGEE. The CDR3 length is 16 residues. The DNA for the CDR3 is TGTGCCAGCAGCACCCCCCGGGCAGGGGAGTATGAAAAACTGTTTTTT. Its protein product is CASSTPRAGEYEKLFF.

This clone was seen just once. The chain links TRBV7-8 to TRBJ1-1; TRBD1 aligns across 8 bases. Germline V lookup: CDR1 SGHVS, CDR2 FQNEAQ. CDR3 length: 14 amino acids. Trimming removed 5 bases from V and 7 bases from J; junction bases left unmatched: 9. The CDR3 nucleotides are TGTGCCAGCAGCGCCCGGACAGGGTCAAGTGAAGCTTTCTTT. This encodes CASSARTGSSEAFF.

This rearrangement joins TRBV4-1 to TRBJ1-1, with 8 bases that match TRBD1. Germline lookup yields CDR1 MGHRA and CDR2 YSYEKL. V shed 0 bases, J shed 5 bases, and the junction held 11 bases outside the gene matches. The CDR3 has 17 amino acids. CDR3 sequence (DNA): TGCGCCAGCAGCCAAGAAAACAGGGGGATGAGGAGAACTGAAGCTTTCTTT. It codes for CASSQENRGMRRTEAFF.

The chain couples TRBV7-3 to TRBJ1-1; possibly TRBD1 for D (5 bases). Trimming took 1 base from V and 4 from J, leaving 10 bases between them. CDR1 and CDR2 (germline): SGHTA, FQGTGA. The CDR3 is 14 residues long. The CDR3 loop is CASSLSGGATEAFF. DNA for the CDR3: TGTGCCAGCAGCTTAAGCGGAGGGGCCACTGAAGCTTTCTTT.

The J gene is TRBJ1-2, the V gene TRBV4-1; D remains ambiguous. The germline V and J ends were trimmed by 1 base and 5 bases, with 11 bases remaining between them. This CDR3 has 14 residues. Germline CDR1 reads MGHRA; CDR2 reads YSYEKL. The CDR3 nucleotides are TGCGCCAGCAGCCAAGTGGGCCAGCCATATGGCTACACCTTC. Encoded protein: CASSQVGQPYGYTF.

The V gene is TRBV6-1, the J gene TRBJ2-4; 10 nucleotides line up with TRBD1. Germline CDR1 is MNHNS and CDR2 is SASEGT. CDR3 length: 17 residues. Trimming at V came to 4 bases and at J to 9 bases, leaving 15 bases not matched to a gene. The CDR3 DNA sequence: TGTGCCAGCAGTGCCTCCAGGGACAGGGGTGGGTTGATCATTCAGTACTTC. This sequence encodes CASSASRDRGGLIIQYF.

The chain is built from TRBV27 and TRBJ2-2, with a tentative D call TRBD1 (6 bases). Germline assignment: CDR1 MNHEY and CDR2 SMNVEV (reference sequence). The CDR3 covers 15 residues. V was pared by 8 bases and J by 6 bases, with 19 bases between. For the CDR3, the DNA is TGTGCCAGCCAAGAACAGGGAAAAGTGGCCGGGGAGCTGTTTTTT. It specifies CASQEQGKVAGELFF.

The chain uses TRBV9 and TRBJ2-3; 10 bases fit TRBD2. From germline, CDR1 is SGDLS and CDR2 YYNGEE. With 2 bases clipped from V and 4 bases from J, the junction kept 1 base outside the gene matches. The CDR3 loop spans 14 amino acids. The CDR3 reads CASSVSGGPDTQYF. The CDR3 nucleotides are TGTGCCAGCAGCGTTAGCGGGGGGCCAGATACGCAGTATTTT.

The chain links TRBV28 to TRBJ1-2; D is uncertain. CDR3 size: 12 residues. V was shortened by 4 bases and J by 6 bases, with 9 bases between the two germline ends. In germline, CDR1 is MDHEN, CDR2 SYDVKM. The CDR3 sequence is CASSSVTDGYTF. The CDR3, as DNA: TGTGCCAGCAGTTCCGTGACTGATGGCTACACCTTC.

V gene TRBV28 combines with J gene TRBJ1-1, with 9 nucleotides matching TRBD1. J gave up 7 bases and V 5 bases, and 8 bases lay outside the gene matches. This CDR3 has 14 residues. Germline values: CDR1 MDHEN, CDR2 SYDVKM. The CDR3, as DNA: TGTGCCAGCAGTCTTCTACAGGGGGCGGTTGAAGCTTTCTTT. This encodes CASSLLQGAVEAFF.

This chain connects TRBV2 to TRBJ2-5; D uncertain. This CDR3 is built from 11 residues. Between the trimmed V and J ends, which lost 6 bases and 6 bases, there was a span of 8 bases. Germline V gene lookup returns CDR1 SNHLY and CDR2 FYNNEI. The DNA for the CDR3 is TGTGCCAGCAGGGGCGAAAAGACCCAGTACTTC. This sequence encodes CASRGEKTQYF.

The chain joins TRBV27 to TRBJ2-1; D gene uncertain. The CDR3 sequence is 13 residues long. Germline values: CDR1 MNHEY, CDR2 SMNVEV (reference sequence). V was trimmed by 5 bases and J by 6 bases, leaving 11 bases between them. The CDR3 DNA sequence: TGTGCCAGCAGTCCCCCGGGTTTCAATGAGCAGTTCTTC. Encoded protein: CASSPPGFNEQFF.

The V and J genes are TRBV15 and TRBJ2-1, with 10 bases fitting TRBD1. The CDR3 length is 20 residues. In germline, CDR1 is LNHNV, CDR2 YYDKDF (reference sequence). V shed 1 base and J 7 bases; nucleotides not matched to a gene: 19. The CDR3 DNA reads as TGTGCCACCAGCAGAGCCCCCGGGACAGGGGACCGAATTTTCGCGAATGAGCAGTTCTTC. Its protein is CATSRAPGTGDRIFANEQFF.